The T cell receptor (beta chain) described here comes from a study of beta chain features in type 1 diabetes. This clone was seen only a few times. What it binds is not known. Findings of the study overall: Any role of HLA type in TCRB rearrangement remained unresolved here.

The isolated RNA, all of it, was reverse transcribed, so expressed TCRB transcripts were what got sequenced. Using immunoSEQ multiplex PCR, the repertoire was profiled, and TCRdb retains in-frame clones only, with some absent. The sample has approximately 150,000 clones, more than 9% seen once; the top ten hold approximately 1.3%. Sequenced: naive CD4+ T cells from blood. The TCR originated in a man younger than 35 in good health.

The CDR3, as DNA: TGTGCCAGCAGTTACTCTTATAACTATGGCTACACCTTC. Protein sequence: CASSYSYNYGYTF. This rearrangement joins TRBV6-5 to TRBJ1-2; D is unclear. Germline-derived CDR1 and CDR2 are MNHEY and SVGAGI. CDR3 length: 13 amino acids. Trimming removed 0 bases at V and 1 base at J, with 3 bases between.